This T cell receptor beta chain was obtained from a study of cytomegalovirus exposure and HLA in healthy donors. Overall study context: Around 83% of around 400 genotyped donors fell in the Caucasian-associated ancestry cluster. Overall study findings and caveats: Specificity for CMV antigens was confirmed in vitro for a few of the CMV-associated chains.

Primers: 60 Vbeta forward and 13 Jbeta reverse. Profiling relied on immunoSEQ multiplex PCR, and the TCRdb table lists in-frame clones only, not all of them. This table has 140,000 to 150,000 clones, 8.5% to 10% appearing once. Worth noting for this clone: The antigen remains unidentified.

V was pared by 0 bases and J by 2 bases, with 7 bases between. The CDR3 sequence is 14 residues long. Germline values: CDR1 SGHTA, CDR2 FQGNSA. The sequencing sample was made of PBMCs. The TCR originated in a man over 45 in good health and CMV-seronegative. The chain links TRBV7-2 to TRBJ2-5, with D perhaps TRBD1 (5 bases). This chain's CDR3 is CASSLASGQETQYF. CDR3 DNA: TGTGCCAGCAGCTTAGCGTCAGGGCAAGAGACCCAGTACTTC.